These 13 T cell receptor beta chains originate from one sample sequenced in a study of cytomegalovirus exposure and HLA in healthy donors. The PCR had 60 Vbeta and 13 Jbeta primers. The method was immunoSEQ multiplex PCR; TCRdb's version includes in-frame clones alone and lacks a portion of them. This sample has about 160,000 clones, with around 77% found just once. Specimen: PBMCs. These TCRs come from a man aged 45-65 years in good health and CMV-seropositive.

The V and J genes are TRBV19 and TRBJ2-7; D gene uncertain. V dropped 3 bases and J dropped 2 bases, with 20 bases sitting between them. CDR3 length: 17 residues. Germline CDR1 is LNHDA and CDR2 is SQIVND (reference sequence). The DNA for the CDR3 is TGTGCCAGTAGTATTTCGGCAGGCAACCTGCCTGCCTACGAGCAGTACTTC. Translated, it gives CASSISAGNLPAYEQYF.

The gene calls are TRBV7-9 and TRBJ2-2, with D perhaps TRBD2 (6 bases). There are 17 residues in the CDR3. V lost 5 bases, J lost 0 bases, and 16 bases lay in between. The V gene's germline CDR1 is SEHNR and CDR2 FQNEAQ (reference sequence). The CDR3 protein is CASSPIEGLPNTGELFF. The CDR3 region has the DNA TGTGCCAGCAGCCCCATTGAGGGACTCCCGAACACCGGGGAGCTGTTTTTT. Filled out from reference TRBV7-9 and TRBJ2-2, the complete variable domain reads DTGVSQNPRHKITKRGQNVTFRCDPISEHNRLYWYRQTLGQGPEFLTYFQNEAQLEKSRLLSDRFSAERPKGSFSTLEIQRTEQGDSAMYLCASSPIEGLPNTGELFFGEGSRLTVL.

This CDR3 is CASRPGQGTRAEAFF. Here the CDR3 DNA reads TGTGCCAGCAGACCGGGACAGGGGACGAGGGCTGAAGCTTTCTTT. The chain recombines TRBV27 with TRBJ1-1; 10 bases fit TRBD1. V shed 6 bases, J shed 6 bases, and the junction held 10 bases outside the gene matches. There are 15 residues in the CDR3. Germline V gives CDR1 MNHEY, CDR2 SMNVEV (reference sequence).

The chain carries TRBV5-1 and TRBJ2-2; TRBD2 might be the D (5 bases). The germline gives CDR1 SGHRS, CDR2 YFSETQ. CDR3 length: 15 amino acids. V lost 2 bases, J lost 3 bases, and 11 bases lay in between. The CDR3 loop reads CASSFDGVYTGELFF. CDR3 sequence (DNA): TGCGCCAGCAGCTTCGACGGGGTATACACCGGGGAGCTGTTTTTT.

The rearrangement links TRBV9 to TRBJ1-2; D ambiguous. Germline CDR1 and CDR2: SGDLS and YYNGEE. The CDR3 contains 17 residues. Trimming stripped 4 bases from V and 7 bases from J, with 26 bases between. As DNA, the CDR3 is TGTGCCAGCAGCCCTTGGTATAAGAACCCCCCTAACGGTGGCTACACCTTC. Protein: CASSPWYKNPPNGGYTF.

DNA of the CDR3: TGTGCCAGCAGCTCTATATCCTCGCTAGGGGGCCTGGGAAACACCATATATTTT. It codes for CASSSISSLGGLGNTIYF. The chain links TRBV7-9 to TRBJ1-3, with 7 bases matching TRBD1. The trim removed 4 bases at V and 4 bases at J, leaving 16 bases unmatched. Germline CDR1 is SEHNR and CDR2 is FQNEAQ (reference sequence). The CDR3 contains 18 residues.

CDR3 DNA sequence: TGTGCCAGCTCACCGCCAAGCAGGGTCGAAGGGGGCTACACCTTC. This gives the protein CASSPPSRVEGGYTF. This chain uses TRBV18 with TRBJ1-2, with D maybe TRBD1 (5 bases). V was trimmed by 3 bases and J by 8 bases, leaving 19 bases between them. The CDR3 has 15 amino acids. Germline CDR1 reads KGHSH; CDR2 reads LQKENI.

The CDR3 DNA reads as TGTGCCAGCAGCTTAGGTCCTAAGGACTCAAGCACAGATACGCAGTATTTT. Its translation is CASSLGPKDSSTDTQYF. This chain links TRBV11-3 with TRBJ2-3, with D perhaps matching TRBD2 (5 bases). The length of the CDR3 is 17 residues. Looked up from germline, CDR1 is SGHNT and CDR2 is YENEEA. Between the trimmed V and J ends, which lost 1 base and 0 bases, there was a span of 14 bases.

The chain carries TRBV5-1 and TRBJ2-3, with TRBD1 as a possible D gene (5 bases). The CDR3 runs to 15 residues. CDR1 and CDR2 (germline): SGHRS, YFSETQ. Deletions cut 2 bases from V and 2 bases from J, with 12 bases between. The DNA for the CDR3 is TGCGCCAGCAGCTTTAACGGACAATACACAGATACGCAGTATTTT. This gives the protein CASSFNGQYTDTQYF.

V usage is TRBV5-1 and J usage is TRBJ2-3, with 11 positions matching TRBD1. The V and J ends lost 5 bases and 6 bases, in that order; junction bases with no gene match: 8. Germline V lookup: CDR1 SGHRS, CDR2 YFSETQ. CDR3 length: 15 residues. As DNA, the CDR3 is TGCGCCAGCAGGGACCGGACAGGGGGCATGGATACGCAGTATTTT. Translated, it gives CASRDRTGGMDTQYF.

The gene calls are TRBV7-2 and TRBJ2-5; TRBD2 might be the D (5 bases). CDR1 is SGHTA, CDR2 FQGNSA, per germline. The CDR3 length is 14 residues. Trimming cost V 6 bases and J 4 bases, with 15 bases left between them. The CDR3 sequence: CASSRDNRRETQYF. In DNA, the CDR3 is TGTGCCAGCAGTCGGGATAACCGAAGAGAGACCCAGTACTTC.

The CDR3 DNA sequence: TGTGCCAGTAGTATAGACGGACTACGGTTCGAGCAGTACTTC. This codes for CASSIDGLRFEQYF. The chain links TRBV19 to TRBJ2-7, with D possibly being TRBD2 (6 bases). This CDR3 comprises 14 residues. Germline assignment: CDR1 LNHDA and CDR2 SQIVND (reference sequence). Trimming stripped 0 bases from V and 6 bases from J, with 12 bases between.

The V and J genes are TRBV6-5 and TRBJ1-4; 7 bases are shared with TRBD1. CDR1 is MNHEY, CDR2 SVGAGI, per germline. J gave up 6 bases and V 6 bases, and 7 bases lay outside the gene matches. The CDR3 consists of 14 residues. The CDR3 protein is CASSRTGVDEKLFF. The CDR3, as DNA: TGTGCCAGCAGCCGTACAGGGGTGGATGAAAAACTGTTTTTT.